These 20 T cell receptor beta chains were all obtained from the same sample, sequenced in a study of blood T cells in healthy people across ages. A second PCR, run for about 7 to 11 cycles, used a sample-barcoded 5' primer plus a J-beta primer mix. TCRdb itself ran the 5' RACE reads through MiXCR, one entry per CDR3 protein. In the table there are 1.5 million to 2 million distinct CDR3 sequences, 49% of which are singletons. The sequenced material came from blood. These receptors originate from a woman aged 40 to 50 in good health.

J is TRBJ2-7 and V is TRBV28; 8 bases fit TRBD2. This CDR3 is built from 14 residues. V shed 6 bases and J 7 bases; nucleotides not matched to a gene: 11. Germline loops: CDR1 MDHEN, CDR2 SYDVKM. The CDR3 DNA sequence: TGTGCCAGCAGCCATAGCGGGGCAAGGGATGAGCAGTACTTC. Translation gives CASSHSGARDEQYF.

This clonotype was detected a few times. This sequence joins TRBV3-1 and TRBJ1-2, with D possibly matching TRBD1 (5 bases). The V gene lost 4 bases and the J gene lost 4 bases, with 16 bases spanning the gap. CDR3 size: 15 residues. Germline CDR1 and CDR2: LGHDT and YNNKEL (reference sequence). In DNA, the CDR3 is TGTGCCAGCAGCCTCCAATCCCAGGGATCCTATGGCTACACCTTC. Its protein product is CASSLQSQGSYGYTF.

This chain uses TRBV5-1 with TRBJ2-1; unclear D gene. V was clipped by 0 bases and J by 0 bases, with 7 bases between them. CDR3 length equals 15 residues. From germline, CDR1 is SGHRS and CDR2 YFSETQ. The CDR3 sequence is CASSLATDSYNEQFF. CDR3 nucleotide sequence: TGCGCCAGCAGCTTGGCCACAGACTCCTACAATGAGCAGTTCTTC. Variable domain in full (rest from reference TRBV5-1 and TRBJ2-1): KAGVTQTPRYLIKTRGQQVTLSCSPISGHRSVSWYQQTPGQGLQFLFEYFSETQRNKGNFPGRFSGRQFSNSRSEMNVSTLELGDSALYLCASSLATDSYNEQFFGPGTRLTVL.

The chain is built from TRBV27 and TRBJ1-5, with D uncertain. The CDR3 is made up of 12 amino acids. The germline gives CDR1 MNHEY, CDR2 SMNVEV (reference sequence). Between the trimmed V and J ends, which lost 8 bases and 2 bases, there was a span of 7 bases. CDR3 sequence reads: CASQGGNQPQHF. DNA for the CDR3: TGTGCCAGCCAAGGCGGCAATCAGCCCCAGCATTTT.

V gene TRBV7-2 combines with J gene TRBJ1-4; D not resolved. The germline V gene encodes CDR1 SGHTA and CDR2 FQGNSA. The CDR3 spans 13 residues. Trimming took 1 base from V and 7 from J, leaving 7 bases between them. The chain's CDR3 is CASSLVASEKLFF. The CDR3 DNA reads as TGTGCCAGCAGCTTAGTGGCCAGTGAAAAACTGTTTTTT.

The chain couples TRBV6-5 to TRBJ2-3; D call uncertain. CDR3 length equals 14 residues. Germline V gives CDR1 MNHEY, CDR2 SVGAGI. Deletions cut 0 bases from V and 2 bases from J, with 6 bases between. CDR3 amino acids: CASSYSVTTDTQYF. CDR3 in DNA: TGTGCCAGCAGTTACTCGGTGACCACAGATACGCAGTATTTT.

This clonotype was detected only a few times. V is TRBV4-1 and J is TRBJ2-5; D call uncertain. CDR1 and CDR2 (germline): MGHRA, YSYEKL. The V end lost 0 bases, the J end lost 2 bases, and 16 bases lay between the germline ends. The CDR3 extends over 17 amino acids. The CDR3 nucleotides are TGCGCCAGCAGCCAAGATAAAGGATCCCAAAGACAAGAGACCCAGTACTTC. Its protein is CASSQDKGSQRQETQYF.

This clonotype was found many times. V is TRBV4-1 and J is TRBJ2-4, with 12 bases identical to TRBD2. The CDR3 covers 18 residues. The V gene's germline CDR1 is MGHRA and CDR2 YSYEKL. Germline trimming cut 3 bases from V and 7 bases from J; bases unmatched to any gene: 13. CDR3 in amino acids: CASSQVSLAGGPENIQYF. DNA of the CDR3: TGCGCCAGCAGCCAGGTCTCCCTAGCGGGGGGGCCAGAGAACATTCAGTACTTC.

This chain links TRBV11-2 with TRBJ2-6, with a possible D match to TRBD1 (5 bases). V was pared by 5 bases and J by 0 bases, with 14 bases between. The CDR3 sequence is 17 residues long. Germline V lookup: CDR1 SGHAT, CDR2 FQNNGV. The CDR3 region is CASSTRQTISGANVLTF. In nucleotides, the CDR3 is TGTGCCAGCAGCACCCGACAGACGATCTCTGGGGCCAACGTCCTGACTTTC.

This clonotype showed up many times. This chain uses TRBV7-3 with TRBJ2-3; 11 bases line up with TRBD2. Losses at the gene ends were 4 bases for V and 0 bases for J; bases not matched to a gene: 0. Germline assignment: CDR1 SGHTA and CDR2 FQGTGA. This CDR3 is 15 amino acids long. The chain's CDR3 is CASSSSGGSTDTQYF. The CDR3 DNA reads TGTGCCAGCAGCTCTAGCGGGGGGAGCACAGATACGCAGTATTTT. The whole variable domain, remainder taken from reference TRBV7-3 and TRBJ2-3, is GAGVSQTPSNKVTEKGKYVELRCDPISGHTALYWYRQSLGQGPEFLIYFQGTGAADDSGLPNDRFFAVRPEGSVSTLKIQRTERGDSAVYLCASSSSGGSTDTQYFGPGTRLTVL.

Only a few counts were recorded for this clonotype. The V and J genes are TRBV4-3 and TRBJ2-1, with D uncertain. Germline V lookup: CDR1 LGHNA, CDR2 YSLEER. V lost 3 bases to trimming and J lost 9 bases, with 18 bases between them. The CDR3 runs 15 residues. In nucleotides, the CDR3 is TGCGCCAGCAGCCACCAATCGACCCTTTCGGGTGAGCAGTTCTTC. The encoded protein is CASSHQSTLSGEQFF.

Comment on this clonotype: One end of the junction varies from germline; a read error may be responsible. The V and J genes are TRBV12-3 or TRBV12-4 and TRBJ2-1; 7 bases are shared with TRBD1. There are 16 residues in the CDR3. The CDR3 DNA reads TGTGCCAGCAGTTACAGGGGCCTGGGGTCCTACACTGAGCAGTTCTTC. Translation: CASSYRGLGSYTEQFF.

The rearrangement joins TRBV6-5 to TRBJ2-5; 8 positions agree with TRBD2. With V trimmed by 2 bases and J by 5 bases, 1 base remained unmatched. Germline CDR1 MNHEY, CDR2 SVGAGI. The CDR3 totals 13 residues. CDR3 DNA: TGTGCCAGCAGTTACGGGACTAGGGAGACCCAGTACTTC. It yields the protein CASSYGTRETQYF.

This rearrangement joins TRBV29-1 to TRBJ2-1; 7 nucleotides align to TRBD1. V trimming: 5 bases; J trimming: 5 bases; junction bases outside the gene matches: 15. Germline CDR1 and CDR2: SQVTM and ANQGSEA. The CDR3 is 16 amino acids. The CDR3 coding sequence is TGCAGCGTTCGTGGGACAGACAAACACATAAACAATGAGCAGTTCTTC. Its translation: CSVRGTDKHINNEQFF.

The J gene is TRBJ2-7, the V gene TRBV29-1; possible D gene TRBD1, 5 bases. Germline V lookup: CDR1 SQVTM, CDR2 ANQGSEA. V shed 4 bases and J shed 0 bases, with 13 bases lying between them. There are 14 residues in the CDR3. The CDR3 DNA follows: TGCAGCGTTGCGAATTTAAGGGGCTCCTACGAGCAGTACTTC. It encodes CSVANLRGSYEQYF.

This rearrangement joins TRBV19 to TRBJ1-2; no reliable D call. Germline V lookup: CDR1 LNHDA, CDR2 SQIVND (reference sequence). V was shortened by 9 bases and J by 4 bases, with 15 bases between the two germline ends. This CDR3 contains 13 residues. The CDR3 reads CASESLPFYGYTF. The CDR3 DNA reads TGTGCCAGCGAGAGTCTACCCTTCTATGGCTACACCTTC.

The sample holds one count of this clonotype. The chain carries TRBV5-1 and TRBJ2-7; D is unresolved. Trimming left V 0 bases short and J 3 bases short, with 10 bases between. Germline assignment: CDR1 SGHRS and CDR2 YFSETQ. The CDR3 runs to 14 residues. In DNA, the CDR3 is TGCGCCAGCAGCTTGGCCTCAGCGAGCTACGAGCAGTACTTC. Translation: CASSLASASYEQYF.

There are a few counts of this clonotype. V and J are TRBV9 and TRBJ2-7; TRBD2 agrees at 9 bases. Trimming took 0 bases from V and 1 from J; bases not matched to a gene: 11. The germline gives CDR1 SGDLS, CDR2 YYNGEE. The CDR3 has 18 residues. The CDR3 is CASSVDAAGGLRSYEQYF. CDR3 DNA sequence: TGTGCCAGCAGCGTAGACGCAGCGGGGGGTCTAAGATCCTACGAGCAGTACTTC.

The chain has TRBV7-8 and TRBJ1-5; no firm D call. The CDR3 is made up of 14 amino acids. Germline lookup yields CDR1 SGHVS and CDR2 FQNEAQ. Trimming stripped 3 bases from V and 5 bases from J, with 11 bases between. The CDR3 region has the DNA TGTGCCAGCAGCTTGAGGACCTCGTATCAGCCCCAGCATTTT. It codes for CASSLRTSYQPQHF.

This chain uses TRBV2 with TRBJ2-1; 9 nucleotides agree with TRBD2. CDR1 is SNHLY, CDR2 FYNNEI, per germline. J was trimmed by 6 bases and V by 10 bases; bases with no gene match: 10. The CDR3 sequence is 14 residues long. Written as DNA, the CDR3 is TGTGCCAACAAGGGACTAGCCCCTCTCAATGAGCAGTTCTTC. It is translated as CANKGLAPLNEQFF.